This T cell receptor beta chain is drawn from a study of cytomegalovirus exposure and HLA in healthy donors. Study results and limitations: TCR beta sequences reportedly predicted most subjects' HLA-A and HLA-B alleles accurately.

In regard to this clone: The antigen remains unidentified. The sample contains more than one DNA sequence encoding this CDR3.

CDR1 and CDR2 (germline): SGHTA, FQGNSA. V lost 0 bases, J lost 5 bases, and 10 bases lay in between. The CDR3 is made up of 14 amino acids. A multiplex PCR was run with 60 Vbeta primers and 13 Jbeta primers. The data were produced by immunoSEQ multiplex PCR, yet TCRdb's version contains in-frame clones alone and is incomplete. The top ten hold 1.6% of the sample, which has around 200,000 clones, 75% to 90% seen once. The genes are TRBV7-2 and TRBJ2-5; D might be TRBD2 (5 bases). The sequence derives from a man aged 45-60 years in good health and CMV-seronegative. The sample consisted of PBMCs. CDR3 DNA: TGTGCCAGCAGCTTAGCGGGTAGAGGGGAGACCCAGTACTTC. Encoded protein: CASSLAGRGETQYF.